Described below is a single TCR beta chain sequence and its context. This table comes from immunoSEQ multiplex PCR, and its TCRdb copy is limited to in-frame clones, with some not included. The table has about 73,000 clones, over 75% seen once; the top ten hold less than 0.6%. The V end lost 9 bases, the J end lost 5 bases, and 16 bases lay between the germline ends. Per the germline V gene, CDR1 is SNHLY and CDR2 is FYNNEI. The length of the CDR3 is 13 residues. This sample was included in a study of OX40 agonist ivuxolimab in advanced cancers. This clonotype originated in an adult with an advanced solid tumor such as melanoma, head and neck, liver or kidney cancer. The specimen was CD4+ or CD8+ T cells sorted from blood, collected in a trial of the OX40 agonist ivuxolimab. The chain joins TRBV2 to TRBJ1-1; unclear D gene. CDR3 coding DNA: TGTGCCAGTACGATGAATGGGAATACTGAAGCTTTCTTT. Amino acids: CASTMNGNTEAFF.